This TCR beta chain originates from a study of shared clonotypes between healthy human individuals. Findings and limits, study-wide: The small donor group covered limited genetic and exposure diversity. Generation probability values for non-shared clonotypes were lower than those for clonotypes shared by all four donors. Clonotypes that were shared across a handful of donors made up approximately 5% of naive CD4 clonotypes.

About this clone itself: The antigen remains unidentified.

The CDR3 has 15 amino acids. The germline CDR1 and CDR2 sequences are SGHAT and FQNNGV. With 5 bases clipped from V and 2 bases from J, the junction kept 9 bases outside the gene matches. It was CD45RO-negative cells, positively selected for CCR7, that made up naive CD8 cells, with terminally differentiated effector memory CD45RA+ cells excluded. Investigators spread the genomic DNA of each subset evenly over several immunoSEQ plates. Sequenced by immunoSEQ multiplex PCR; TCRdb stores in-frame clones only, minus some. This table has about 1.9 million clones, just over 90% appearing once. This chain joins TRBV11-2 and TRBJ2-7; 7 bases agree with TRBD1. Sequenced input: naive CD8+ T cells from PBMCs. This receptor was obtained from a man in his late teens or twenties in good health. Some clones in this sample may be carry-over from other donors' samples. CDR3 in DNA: TGTGCCAGCAGCAAAGTTCCGGGACAGACCTACGAGCAGTACTTC. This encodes CASSKVPGQTYEQYF.